Included here is one T cell receptor (beta chain) sequence, with context. This sample stems from a study of blood T cell repertoires in COVID-19. Overall study context: In each case, the material was cDNA or gDNA derived from T cells, B-cell-depleted T cells, or PBMCs.

V shed 4 bases and J shed 2 bases, with 17 bases lying between them. Germline V CDR1 and CDR2: LGHDT, YNNKEL (reference sequence). The CDR3 has 16 residues. TCRdb keeps only in-frame clones here, not all; method: immunoSEQ multiplex PCR. Among about 180,000 clones listed, about 80% were seen once. The rearrangement joins TRBV3-1 (or the pseudogene TRBV3-2) to TRBJ2-5; tentatively, D is TRBD1 (6 bases). The source is a woman in her 70s with acute or convalescent COVID-19. The material sequenced was peripheral blood. CDR3 nucleotide sequence: TGTGCCAGCAGCCCCAATGCAGGGGCCTCGCAAGAGACCCAGTACTTC. Its translation: CASSPNAGASQETQYF.